These 19 T cell receptor beta chains share one sample of origin, sequenced in a study of regulatory T cells in long-lasting Graves disease. The time point here: newly diagnosed GD, antithyroid drugs for less than 3 months. The TCR library was made from RNA extracted from PBMCs. The TCR beta library used iRepertoire HTBI primers with Arm-PCR amplification of CDR3. TCRdb redid the calling of the multiplex PCR reads with MiXCR, one entry per CDR3 protein. The repertoire includes about 530,000 distinct CDR3 sequences, 15% to 20% of them detected once, and around a quarter sits in the top ten. These same data were also listed under a study on T cells in Graves' hyperthyroidism and ophthalmopathy.

This specimen consisted of peripheral blood mononuclear cells (PBMCs), obtained at new diagnosis, from a patient treated with antithyroid drugs. All receptors come from a woman aged 35-65 years with Graves disease.

A few counts support this clonotype. The rearrangement links TRBV2 to TRBJ1-1; D gene ambiguous. Trimming shortened V by 2 bases and J by 3 bases, and 7 bases separated the two germline ends. CDR1 SNHLY and CDR2 FYNNEI come from the germline V gene. The CDR3 runs 13 residues. CDR3 coding DNA: TGTGCCAGCAGTGAATTCCCTGACACTGAAGCTTTCTTT. Its protein product is CASSEFPDTEAFF.

This clonotype was found many times. The chain recombines TRBV11-1 with TRBJ2-2; tentatively, D is TRBD1 or TRBD2 (5 bases each). Trimming took off 1 base at V and 4 bases at J, with 16 bases between the two ends. Germline V gives CDR1 SGHAT, CDR2 FQDESV (reference sequence). The CDR3 totals 17 residues. This CDR3 reads CASSLEGVRGGTGELFF. The DNA for the CDR3 is TGTGCCAGCAGCTTAGAGGGAGTACGTGGGGGCACCGGGGAGCTGTTTTTT.

The rearrangement uses TRBV7-9 and TRBJ1-1; D is possibly TRBD1 (5 bases). Per germline, CDR1 SEHNR and CDR2 FQNEAQ (reference sequence). This CDR3 spans 16 amino acids. Deletions cut 2 bases from V and 1 base from J, with 14 bases between. CDR3 DNA: TGTGCCAGCAGCTTACGTGGGACGACCTGGAACACTGAAGCTTTCTTT. Residues: CASSLRGTTWNTEAFF.

This clonotype came up many times. This sequence joins TRBV5-1 and TRBJ2-5, with 9 bases matching TRBD2. This CDR3 is built from 14 residues. Germline V gene sequence: CDR1 SGHRS, CDR2 YFSETQ. V dropped 4 bases and J dropped 5; count of bases not matched to a gene: 6. The CDR3 nucleotides read TGCGCCAGCAGCCTAGCGGGGTTAATGGAGACCCAGTACTTC. Translated, it gives CASSLAGLMETQYF.

This clonotype was detected ten times or more. The chain couples TRBV9 to TRBJ2-3; perhaps TRBD2 as D (6 bases). Germline CDR1 is SGDLS and CDR2 is YYNGEE. The V end lost 0 bases, the J end lost 4 bases, and 6 bases lay between the germline ends. This CDR3 comprises 13 residues. CDR3 coding DNA: TGTGCCAGCAGCGTAGGCGGGGCAGATACGCAGTATTTT. This translates into CASSVGGADTQYF.

V gene TRBV18 combines with J gene TRBJ2-3; 8 bases align to TRBD2. The CDR3 is 18 residues long. With 3 bases clipped from V and 2 bases from J, the junction kept 13 bases outside the gene matches. CDR1 is KGHSH and CDR2 is LQKENI in the germline V gene. The CDR3 region has the DNA TGTGCCAGCTCACCTTTCATTGGGAAAGCGGGGGACACAGATACGCAGTATTTT. It codes for CASSPFIGKAGDTDTQYF.

V gene TRBV2 combines with J gene TRBJ2-3; unclear D gene. V was clipped by 6 bases and J by 3 bases, with 7 bases between them. The CDR3 covers 12 residues. Germline V gene data show CDR1 as SNHLY and CDR2 as FYNNEI. CDR3 nucleotide sequence: TGTGCCAGCAGACGCGAGACAGATACGCAGTATTTT. Translated: CASRRETDTQYF.

In this sample, this clonotype turned up many times. This rearrangement joins TRBV13 to TRBJ2-3, with D maybe TRBD1 (6 bases). The length of the CDR3 is 15 residues. The germline V and J ends were trimmed by 1 base and 2 bases, with 10 bases remaining between them. CDR1 is PRHDT and CDR2 is FYEKMQ in the germline V gene (reference sequence). This CDR3 is CASSLETGITDTQYF. CDR3 in DNA: TGTGCCAGCAGCTTAGAGACAGGCATCACAGATACGCAGTATTTT.

V usage is TRBV4-1 and J usage is TRBJ2-4, with D possibly being TRBD1 (7 bases). The CDR3 extends over 15 amino acids. CDR1 and CDR2 from the germline V gene are MGHRA and YSYEKL. V lost 6 bases and J 3 bases, leaving 15 bases between the germline ends. The CDR3 DNA follows: TGCGCCAGCAGGCCAACAGGGGAGGTCAAAAACATTCAGTACTTC. The encoded protein is CASRPTGEVKNIQYF.

This clonotype came up many times. V and J are TRBV5-1 and TRBJ2-1; D ambiguous. The CDR3 has 12 amino acids. Trimming removed 1 base at V and 12 bases at J, with 11 bases between. The germline V gene encodes CDR1 SGHRS and CDR2 YFSETQ. CDR3 amino acids: CASSLPAIGQFF. The CDR3 DNA follows: TGCGCCAGCAGCTTGCCTGCGATCGGGCAGTTCTTC.

The V gene is TRBV5-4, the J gene TRBJ1-2, with no clear D. CDR1 and CDR2 (germline): SGHNT, YYREEE (reference sequence). The CDR3 is 14 amino acids. V was shortened by 5 bases and J by 6 bases, with 17 bases between the two germline ends. CDR3 sequence (DNA): TGTGCCAGCAGACGGACCCCTAGGGAGAATGGCTACACCTTC. Amino acids: CASRRTPRENGYTF.

Turning to this clonotype: A much larger clone is a single base away; this may be a read error. This chain joins TRBV11-2 and TRBJ2-5; D tentatively fits TRBD1 or TRBD2 (6 bases each). The CDR3 runs 13 residues. Germline assignment: CDR1 SGHAT and CDR2 FQNNGV. In nucleotides, the CDR3 is TGTGCCACCAGCTCAGGGGCGGGGAAGACCCAGTACTTC. Translating gives CATSSGAGKTQYF.

The gene calls are TRBV19 and TRBJ2-1; D is perhaps TRBD2 (5 bases). CDR3 length: 15 residues. The V gene lost 0 bases and the J gene lost 4 bases, with 10 bases spanning the gap. From germline, CDR1 is LNHDA and CDR2 SQIVND (reference sequence). CDR3 residues: CASSIDPADYNEQFF. DNA of the CDR3: TGTGCCAGTAGTATAGATCCAGCGGATTACAATGAGCAGTTCTTC.

This clonotype was counted a few times. This chain connects TRBV27 to TRBJ2-3, with TRBD2 matching over 8 bases. CDR1 MNHEY and CDR2 SMNVEV come from the germline V gene (reference sequence). The CDR3 loop spans 17 amino acids. V trimming: 4 bases; J trimming: 0 bases; junction bases outside the gene matches: 9. The CDR3 here is CASSYRTSGESTDTQYF. CDR3 DNA: TGTGCCAGCAGTTATCGAACTAGCGGCGAGAGCACAGATACGCAGTATTTT.

This clonotype was picked up many times. V is TRBV12-3 or TRBV12-4 and J is TRBJ1-2, with D hard to call. The CDR3 covers 13 residues. Between the trimmed V and J ends, which lost 6 bases and 8 bases, there was a span of 16 bases. In nucleotides, the CDR3 is TGTGCCAGCAGCCCGGCCGAAGATGGGGGCTACACCTTC. Translating it yields CASSPAEDGGYTF.

The CDR3 nucleotides are TGCAGTGCGGGGAAACAGGGTACGATCACAGATACGCAGTATTTT. Its protein is CSAGKQGTITDTQYF. The chain combines TRBV20-1 with TRBJ2-3; D may be TRBD1 (6 bases). Per the germline V gene, CDR1 is DFQATT and CDR2 is SNEGSKA (reference sequence). The CDR3 loop spans 15 amino acids. V lost 6 bases and J lost 2, with 18 bases in between.

V is TRBV4-2 and J is TRBJ1-1; perhaps TRBD1 as D (5 bases). This CDR3 region has 16 residues. Germline CDR1 and CDR2: LGHNA and YNFKEQ. Trimming took 3 bases from V and 0 from J, leaving 14 bases between them. CDR3 amino acids: CASSQRAGGLNTEAFF. The DNA of the CDR3 is TGTGCCAGCAGCCAGAGGGCGGGGGGTTTGAACACTGAAGCTTTCTTT.

This clonotype appeared many times. CDR3 residues: CASSQDTLYYGYTF. In nucleotides, the CDR3 is TGTGCCAGCAGCCAAGATACACTTTACTATGGCTACACCTTC. V is TRBV3-1 and J is TRBJ1-2; D not certain. CDR1 is LGHDT, CDR2 YNNKEL, per germline (reference sequence). The CDR3 has 14 residues. Deletions cut 0 bases from V and 3 bases from J, with 8 bases between.

Many counts were recorded for this clonotype. This sequence joins TRBV6-1 and TRBJ2-1, with 14 positions matching TRBD2. The CDR3 is 16 amino acids. The trim removed 7 bases at V and 9 bases at J, leaving 11 bases unmatched. Germline CDR1 is MNHNS and CDR2 is SASEGT. The CDR3 bases are TGTGCCAGCACCCACTCCGGACTAGCGGGGGGAAGTGAGCAGTTCTTC. Amino acid sequence: CASTHSGLAGGSEQFF.